The 18 T cell receptor beta chains below all came from one sample that was sequenced in a study of blood T cells in healthy people across ages (dated by TCRdb to between 2014 and 2017). Receptors were amplified or captured by 5' RACE. A second about 7 to 11 cycle PCR used a sample-barcoded 5' primer and a J-beta primer mix. TCRdb's own reprocessing of the public reads used fastp at Q25 and MiXCR and kept productive beta chains. Rows are unified per CDR3 protein, each entry keeping the most common DNA and genes. The sample table lists fewer than 2 million distinct CDR3 sequences, roughly 43% of them with a count of one. Approximately 22% of the sample rests with the top ten. The sequenced material came from blood. Every receptor here comes from a human donor in good health.

There are a few counts of this clonotype. The rearrangement joins TRBV7-9 to TRBJ1-2; the D is unclear. The CDR3 has 13 amino acids. Looked up from germline, CDR1 is SEHNR and CDR2 is FQNEAQ (reference sequence). Trimming pared 0 bases from V and 8 bases from J, leaving 10 bases between. CDR3 amino acids: CASSLAPSWGYTF. CDR3 bases: TGTGCCAGCAGCTTAGCCCCCTCTTGGGGCTACACCTTC.

This clonotype has just a few counts. This chain joins TRBV5-1 and TRBJ2-5, with D uncertain. CDR1 and CDR2 from the germline V gene are SGHRS and YFSETQ. The CDR3 has 10 amino acids. V lost 7 bases, J lost 5 bases, and 6 bases lay in between. The CDR3 DNA follows: TGCGCCAGCTATGGTGAGACCCAGTACTTC. Protein sequence: CASYGETQYF.

The chain uses TRBV11-3 and TRBJ2-4, with D perhaps matching TRBD2 (6 bases). The germline V and J ends were trimmed by 5 bases and 0 bases, with 14 bases remaining between them. Germline V gene sequence: CDR1 SGHNT, CDR2 YENEEA. The CDR3 has 16 residues. DNA for the CDR3: TGTGCCAGCAGCCATCCGGGGGATGTAGCCAAAAACATTCAGTACTTC. It translates to CASSHPGDVAKNIQYF.

This clonotype was seen a handful of times. One end of the junction varies from germline; a read error may be responsible. The chain is built from TRBV6-5 and TRBJ1-2; D ambiguous. The CDR3 length is 11 residues. The germline V gene encodes CDR1 MNHEY and CDR2 SVGAGI. CDR3 sequence reads: CASKGSYGYTF. CDR3 bases: TGTGCCAGTAAGGGTAGCTATGGTTACACCTTC.

This clonotype has just one count. This chain uses TRBV10-3 with TRBJ1-5; TRBD1 agrees at 7 bases. The CDR3 sequence is 14 residues long. In germline, CDR1 is ENHRY, CDR2 SYGVKD. The V gene end was trimmed by 6 bases and the J gene end by 5 bases; junction bases not matched to a gene: 7. CDR3 loop: CAISPTGTDQPQHF. DNA for the CDR3: TGTGCCATCAGCCCGACAGGGACGGATCAGCCCCAGCATTTT.

This clonotype was recorded a few times. This could be a read error, since a much larger clone is one nucleotide away. J is TRBJ2-3 and V is TRBV4-2, with a tentative D call TRBD2 (6 bases). This CDR3 has 15 residues. Trimming took 6 bases from V and 2 from J, leaving 15 bases between them. Germline CDR1 reads LGHNA; CDR2 reads YNFKEQ. The CDR3 region is CASRLGLTHTDTQYF. CDR3 in DNA: TGTGCCAGCAGGCTAGGACTAACACACACAGATACGCAGTATTTT.

This clonotype was observed a few times. CDR3 coding DNA: TGTGCCAGCGGGAGGACAGGGGGTCGTTCGCCCTACAATGAGCAGTTCTTC. Residues: CASGRTGGRSPYNEQFF. The genes are TRBV6-1 and TRBJ2-1; 10 bases agree with TRBD1. CDR3 length: 17 residues. The V gene end was trimmed by 8 bases and the J gene end by 2 bases; junction bases not matched to a gene: 12. Per germline, CDR1 MNHNS and CDR2 SASEGT.

The rearrangement links TRBV4-2 to TRBJ2-1, with 8 bases lining up with TRBD1. Looked up from germline, CDR1 is LGHNA and CDR2 is YNFKEQ. The length of the CDR3 is 16 residues. V lost 4 bases to trimming and J lost 4 bases; unmatched junction nucleotides: 9. The CDR3 bases are TGTGCCAGCAGCCCGACGGGACAGGAAGGATACAATGAGCAGTTCTTC. This encodes CASSPTGQEGYNEQFF.

Only a few counts were recorded for this clonotype. The CDR3 DNA sequence: TGCGCCAGCAGCCAAGCCTTCGGGTATGAGCAGTTCTTC. Protein sequence: CASSQAFGYEQFF. V gene TRBV4-3 combines with J gene TRBJ2-1, with D hard to call. CDR3 length: 13 residues. V was shortened by 1 base and J by 8 bases, with 9 bases between the two germline ends. CDR1 and CDR2 from the germline V gene are LGHNA and YSLEER.

This clonotype was seen a handful of times. The J gene is TRBJ1-4, the V gene TRBV28; unclear D gene. CDR3 length: 14 residues. V dropped 2 bases and J dropped 3 bases, with 7 bases sitting between them. CDR1 and CDR2 (germline): MDHEN, SYDVKM. CDR3 sequence (DNA): TGTGCCAGCAGTTTAATCGGGGCTAATGAAAAACTGTTTTTT. It codes for CASSLIGANEKLFF.

There are a few counts of this clonotype. The V gene is TRBV11-2, the J gene TRBJ2-7; D gene ambiguous. The V end was cut by 2 bases, the J end by 2 bases, with 13 bases between. Germline V gene data show CDR1 as SGHAT and CDR2 as FQNNGV. The CDR3 sequence is 15 residues long. The CDR3 coding sequence is TGTGCCAGCAGCTTAACGGCAGCCGTAGCCTACGAGCAGTACTTC. It translates to CASSLTAAVAYEQYF.

This chain links TRBV7-2 with TRBJ1-2; 12 nucleotides align to TRBD1. The CDR3 totals 17 residues. Unmatched junction bases numbered 7, after V lost 3 bases and J lost 2 bases. Germline CDR1 is SGHTA and CDR2 is FQGNSA. CDR3 sequence: CASSFRDRGLENYGYTF. CDR3 nucleotides: TGTGCCAGCAGCTTCCGGGACAGGGGGCTAGAGAACTATGGCTACACCTTC. Full variable domain (missing parts from reference TRBV7-2 and TRBJ1-2): GAGVSQSPSNKVTEKGKDVELRCDPISGHTALYWYRQSLGQGLEFLIYFQGNSAPDKSGLPSDRFSAERTGGSVSTLTIQRTQQEDSAVYLCASSFRDRGLENYGYTFGSGTRLTVV.

This clonotype was counted between two and nine times. Here the CDR3 DNA reads TGTGCCAGCAGACGACTGTCACTAGGCACAGATACGCAGTATTTT. This sequence encodes CASRRLSLGTDTQYF. The V and J genes are TRBV2 and TRBJ2-3; possibly TRBD2 for D (5 bases). Germline CDR1 is SNHLY and CDR2 is FYNNEI. Trimming stripped 6 bases from V and 1 base from J, with 14 bases between. This CDR3 is built from 15 residues.

This clonotype was seen only a few times. The gene calls are TRBV28 and TRBJ2-4, with D tentatively TRBD2 (7 bases). The CDR3 loop spans 13 amino acids. V lost 6 bases, J lost 4 bases, and 10 bases lay in between. Germline loops: CDR1 MDHEN, CDR2 SYDVKM. The CDR3 sequence is CASREGGKNIQYF. The CDR3 nucleotides read TGTGCCAGCAGAGAGGGGGGGAAAAACATTCAGTACTTC.

This clonotype was observed a few times. The gene calls are TRBV6-5 and TRBJ2-7; possible D gene TRBD2, 6 bases. The V gene's germline CDR1 is MNHEY and CDR2 SVGAGI. Trimming took off 6 bases at V and 4 bases at J, with 13 bases between the two ends. The CDR3 sequence is 13 residues long. CDR3 coding DNA: TGTGCCAGCAGCCCGCTTGGGAGGTACGAGCAGTACTTC. It codes for CASSPLGRYEQYF.

This chain uses TRBV27 with TRBJ1-1; D unresolved. The germline V gene has CDR1 MNHEY and CDR2 SMNVEV (reference sequence). There are 14 residues in the CDR3. Between the trimmed V and J ends, which lost 4 bases and 0 bases, there was a span of 9 bases. CDR3 in amino acids: CASSYSSMNTEAFF. In DNA form, the CDR3 reads TGTGCCAGCAGTTATTCGAGCATGAACACTGAAGCTTTCTTT.

This chain links TRBV6-5 with TRBJ2-1, with TRBD2 matching 7 bases. V gave up 8 bases and J gave up 4 bases; unmatched junction bases: 5. Germline loops: CDR1 MNHEY, CDR2 SVGAGI. The CDR3 sequence is 13 residues long. Here the CDR3 reads CASGRGSYNEQFF. In DNA form, the CDR3 reads TGTGCCAGCGGGAGGGGATCTTACAATGAGCAGTTCTTC.

The chain employs TRBV5-1 and TRBJ2-1; the D gene is possibly TRBD2 (5 bases). Germline CDR1 SGHRS, CDR2 YFSETQ. V lost 2 bases and J lost 7, with 10 bases in between. The CDR3 length is 13 residues. The DNA of the CDR3 is TGCGCCAGCAGCTTAAAAAGGGAGAATGAGCAGTTCTTC. Its translation: CASSLKRENEQFF.